Each of the 18 T cell receptor beta chains below was sequenced from the same sample in a study of blood T cell repertoires in COVID-19. Clones were read by immunoSEQ multiplex PCR, and TCRdb kept only the in-frame ones, dropping some. Found here are fewer than 200,000 clones, over 65% of them singletons; the top ten hold 7% to 10%. Material: peripheral blood. These receptors all stem from a man in his 60s with acute or convalescent COVID-19.

The chain has TRBV2 and TRBJ1-3; 7 nucleotides match TRBD1. The CDR3 spans 13 residues. Trimming at V came to 1 base and at J to 10 bases, leaving 4 bases not matched to a gene. The germline V gene encodes CDR1 SNHLY and CDR2 FYNNEI. The CDR3 reads CASSEGQGLTIYF. As DNA, the CDR3 is TGTGCCAGCAGTGAAGGACAGGGCTTGACCATATATTTT.

The chain is built from TRBV29-1 and TRBJ2-7; 7 bases are shared with TRBD2. Per germline, CDR1 SQVTM and CDR2 ANQGSEA. V shed 6 bases and J 5 bases; nucleotides not matched to a gene: 4. The CDR3 runs 11 residues. CDR3 in DNA: TGCAGCGTGGGGGGGGGAAACGAGCAGTACTTC. Its protein product is CSVGGGNEQYF.

V gene TRBV7-2 combines with J gene TRBJ2-3; 10 nucleotides line up with TRBD1. The CDR3 consists of 15 residues. Trimming removed 5 bases from V and 11 bases from J; junction bases left unmatched: 13. Looked up from germline, CDR1 is SGHTA and CDR2 is FQGNSA. The CDR3 sequence: CASSLPGTGEIWQYF. The CDR3 DNA follows: TGTGCCAGCAGCCTACCCGGGACAGGGGAAATTTGGCAGTATTTT.

This clone was seen a single time. CDR3 nucleotides: TGCGCCAGCAGCTTGCGGGGGACAGGGGGCCTTTTCGAGGAGCAGTACTTC. Its translation is CASSLRGTGGLFEEQYF. The J gene is TRBJ2-7, the V gene TRBV5-1, with TRBD1 identical over 12 bases. The V gene end was trimmed by 1 base and the J gene end by 7 bases; junction bases not matched to a gene: 12. This CDR3 is built from 17 residues. Germline CDR1 and CDR2: SGHRS and YFSETQ.

The chain employs TRBV30 and TRBJ2-7, with a weak D call TRBD1 (6 bases). Trimming left V 4 bases short and J 5 bases short, with 15 bases between. The germline CDR1 and CDR2 sequences are GTSNPN and SVGIG (reference sequence). CDR3 length: 13 amino acids. Written as DNA, the CDR3 is TGTGCCTGGAACAGGGCAACTAGGGACGAGCAGTACTTC. This translates into CAWNRATRDEQYF.

This clone showed up just a few times. The V and J genes are TRBV24-1 and TRBJ2-6; D might be TRBD2 (5 bases). Germline CDR1 and CDR2: KGHDR and SFDVKD. The CDR3 consists of 16 residues. The V gene lost 0 bases and the J gene lost 4 bases, with 9 bases spanning the gap. This chain's CDR3 is CATSDLRDTGANVLTF. CDR3 DNA sequence: TGTGCCACCAGTGATTTGCGGGATACCGGGGCCAACGTCCTGACTTTC.

This chain connects TRBV19 to TRBJ2-2, with 8 bases fitting TRBD1. V trimming: 6 bases; J trimming: 3 bases; junction bases outside the gene matches: 9. CDR3 length equals 16 residues. The germline CDR1 and CDR2 sequences are LNHDA and SQIVND (reference sequence). CDR3 in DNA: TGTGCCAGTAGGTCCACCCAGGGGGCGGACACCGGGGAGCTGTTTTTT. It codes for CASRSTQGADTGELFF.

The V gene is TRBV24-1, the J gene TRBJ2-7; TRBD1 agrees at 8 bases. The germline V gene has CDR1 KGHDR and CDR2 SFDVKD. The CDR3 is 13 residues long. J was trimmed by 3 bases and V by 7 bases; bases with no gene match: 4. DNA of the CDR3: TGTGCCACCAGATCCGGACAGGGCTACGAGCAGTACTTC. Protein product: CATRSGQGYEQYF.

The chain joins TRBV7-9 to TRBJ2-5; TRBD1 is a possible D gene (6 bases). Trimming cost V 5 bases and J 2 bases, with 15 bases left between them. This CDR3 has 15 amino acids. The germline gives CDR1 SEHNR, CDR2 FQNEAQ (reference sequence). Written as DNA, the CDR3 is TGTGCCAGCAGCCCCCAGGACAGAAGACAAGAGACCCAGTACTTC. This gives the protein CASSPQDRRQETQYF.

In this sample, this clone turned up once. The gene calls are TRBV27 and TRBJ2-5; D remains unclear. V shed 0 bases and J shed 3 bases, with 5 bases lying between them. The CDR3 runs 13 residues. Germline assignment: CDR1 MNHEY and CDR2 SMNVEV (reference sequence). The CDR3 region is CASSLSFKETQYF. As DNA, the CDR3 is TGTGCCAGCAGTTTATCCTTTAAAGAGACCCAGTACTTC.

This clone was picked up a small number of times. CDR3 protein: CASSEARDRVSPLHF. CDR3 coding DNA: TGTGCCAGCAGTGAAGCGAGGGACAGGGTTTCACCCCTCCACTTT. The rearrangement links TRBV2 to TRBJ1-6, with TRBD1 identical over 9 bases. V lost 0 bases, J lost 9 bases, and 3 bases stayed unmatched. Germline V CDR1 and CDR2: SNHLY, FYNNEI. This CDR3 comprises 15 residues.

V gene TRBV24-1 combines with J gene TRBJ1-2; D not certain. Germline CDR1 and CDR2: KGHDR and SFDVKD. The length of the CDR3 is 18 residues. Trimming pared 3 bases from V and 0 bases from J, leaving 19 bases between. The CDR3 bases are TGTGCCACCAGTGATCCCACACTGCCAGACACCGCTAACTATGGCTACACCTTC. It specifies CATSDPTLPDTANYGYTF.

This clone was counted at least ten times. The CDR3 region has the DNA TGTGCCAGTAGTACCGGACAAGAATCCACTGAAGCTTTCTTT. This encodes CASSTGQESTEAFF. The gene calls are TRBV19 and TRBJ1-1, with D possibly TRBD1 on 5 matching bases. The CDR3 runs 14 residues. CDR1 is LNHDA, CDR2 SQIVND, per germline (reference sequence). Trimming removed 4 bases at V and 4 bases at J, with 13 bases between.

This chain connects TRBV6-5 to TRBJ1-6, with 8 bases identical to TRBD1. The germline V gene has CDR1 MNHEY and CDR2 SVGAGI. The V gene end was trimmed by 7 bases and the J gene end by 15 bases; junction bases not matched to a gene: 8. CDR3 length equals 12 residues. The CDR3 region has the DNA TGTGCCAGCACCGGGACAGGCTCGGGCCTCCACTTT. Translated: CASTGTGSGLHF.

The gene calls are TRBV19 and TRBJ1-5; the match to TRBD1 covers 7 bases. V lost 5 bases, J lost 3 bases, and 7 bases stayed unmatched. The CDR3 covers 15 residues. The V gene's germline CDR1 is LNHDA and CDR2 SQIVND (reference sequence). The CDR3 DNA reads TGTGCCAGTAGTTCATCAGGGGGACTCAATCAGCCCCAGCATTTT. This codes for CASSSSGGLNQPQHF.

The chain carries TRBV11-2 and TRBJ2-1, with TRBD1 matching over 8 bases. From germline, CDR1 is SGHAT and CDR2 FQNNGV. The J segment lost 9 bases and the V segment lost 4 bases, leaving 5 bases of the junction unmatched. The CDR3 sequence is 13 residues long. The CDR3 nucleotides are TGTGCCAGCAGCTCCTCCGACAGGGGTGAGCAGTTCTTC. It is translated as CASSSSDRGEQFF.

This clone appeared a few times. V is TRBV6-2 or TRBV6-3 and J is TRBJ2-1; 9 bases are shared with TRBD1. V lost 2 bases, J lost 7 bases, and 3 bases stayed unmatched. Germline V CDR1 and CDR2: MNHEY, SVGEGT. The CDR3 totals 14 residues. The CDR3 bases are TGTGCCAGCAGTTACGGGACAGGGTCGAATGAGCAGTTCTTC. Amino acids: CASSYGTGSNEQFF.

In the case of this clone: The same CDR3 can be traced to other DNA sequences in this sample. The gene calls are TRBV24-1 and TRBJ1-1; TRBD1 matches 8 bases. This CDR3 is built from 12 residues. Germline lookup yields CDR1 KGHDR and CDR2 SFDVKD. V dropped 2 bases and J dropped 9; count of bases not matched to a gene: 1. In DNA form, the CDR3 reads TGTGCCACCAGTGATTACAGGGGGAAAGCTTTCTTT. Amino acid sequence: CATSDYRGKAFF.